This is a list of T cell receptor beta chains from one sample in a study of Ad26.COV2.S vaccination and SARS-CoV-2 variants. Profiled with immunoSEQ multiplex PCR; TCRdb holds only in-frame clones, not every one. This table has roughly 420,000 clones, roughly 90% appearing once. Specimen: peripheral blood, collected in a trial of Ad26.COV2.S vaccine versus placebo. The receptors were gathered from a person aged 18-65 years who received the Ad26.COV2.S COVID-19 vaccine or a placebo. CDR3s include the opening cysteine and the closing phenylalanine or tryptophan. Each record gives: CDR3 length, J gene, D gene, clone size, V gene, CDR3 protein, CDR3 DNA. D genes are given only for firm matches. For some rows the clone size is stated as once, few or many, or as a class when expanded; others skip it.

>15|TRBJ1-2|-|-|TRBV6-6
CASSYSTSKYYGYTF
TGTGCCAGCAGTTACTCGACCTCCAAATATTATGGCTACACCTTC
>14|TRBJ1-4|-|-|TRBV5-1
CASSPSGYGEKLFF
TGCGCCAGCAGCCCCTCAGGCTATGGCGAAAAACTGTTTTTT
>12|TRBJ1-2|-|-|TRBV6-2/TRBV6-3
CASSQFRPGYTF
TGTGCCAGCAGTCAATTCCGGCCCGGCTACACCTTC
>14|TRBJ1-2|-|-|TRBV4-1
CASSQDSGPYGYTF
TGCGCCAGCAGCCAAGATTCTGGCCCCTATGGCTACACCTTC
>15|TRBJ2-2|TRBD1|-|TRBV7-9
CASSSGQGWTGELFF
TGTGCCAGCAGCTCGGGACAGGGATGGACCGGGGAGCTGTTTTTT
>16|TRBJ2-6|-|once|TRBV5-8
CASSRGLHSGANVLTF
TGTGCCAGCAGCAGGGGACTGCACTCTGGGGCCAACGTCCTGACTTTC
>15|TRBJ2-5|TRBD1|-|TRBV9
CASSPRTGYQETQYF
TGTGCCAGCAGCCCCCGGACAGGGTACCAAGAGACCCAGTACTTC
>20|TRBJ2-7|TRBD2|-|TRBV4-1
CASSQDRYGLAGGRSYEQYF
TGCGCCAGCAGCCAAGATCGGTATGGCCTAGCGGGGGGGCGGTCCTACGAGCAGTACTTC
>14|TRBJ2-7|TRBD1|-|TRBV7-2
CASSVAGGSYEQYF
TGTGCCAGCAGCGTAGCAGGGGGCAGTTACGAGCAGTACTTC
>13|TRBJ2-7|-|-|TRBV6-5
CASIGAGTYEQYF
TGTGCCAGCATAGGGGCGGGAACCTACGAGCAGTACTTC
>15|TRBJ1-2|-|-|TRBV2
CASSDRGGGNYGYTF
TGTGCCAGCAGTGATCGTGGTGGGGGTAACTATGGCTACACCTTC
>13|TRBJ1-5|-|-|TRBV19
CASRVGVNQPQHF
TGTGCCTCAAGGGTCGGGGTTAATCAGCCCCAGCATTTT
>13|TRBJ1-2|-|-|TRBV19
CASNDNRVYGYTF
TGTGCCAGTAACGACAACAGGGTCTATGGCTACACCTTC
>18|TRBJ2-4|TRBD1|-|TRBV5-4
CASSRRGQGTLAKNIQYF
TGTGCCAGCAGCCGCCGGGGACAGGGGACCTTAGCCAAAAACATTCAGTACTTC
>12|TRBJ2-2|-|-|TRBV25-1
CASRLGRGELFF
TGTGCCAGCCGCCTAGGCAGGGGGGAGCTGTTTTTT
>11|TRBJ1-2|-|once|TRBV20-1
CSAFDTYGYTF
TGCAGTGCTTTTGACACTTATGGCTACACCTTC
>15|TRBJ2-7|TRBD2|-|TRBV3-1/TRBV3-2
CATATSGGAQYEQYF
TGTGCCACAGCCACTAGCGGGGGGGCCCAATACGAGCAGTACTTC
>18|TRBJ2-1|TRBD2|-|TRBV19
CASSIDRTSGDRLGEQFF
TGTGCCAGTAGTATAGATCGGACTAGCGGGGATCGATTGGGTGAGCAGTTCTTC
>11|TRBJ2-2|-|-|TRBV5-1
CASRSTGELFF
TGCGCCAGCCGATCGACCGGAGAGCTGTTTTTT
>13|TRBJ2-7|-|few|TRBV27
CASSLGTQYEQYF
TGTGCCAGCAGTTTAGGGACACAATACGAGCAGTACTTC
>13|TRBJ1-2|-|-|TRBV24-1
CATSDLAGLGYTF
TGTGCCACCAGTGATTTGGCAGGGCTTGGCTACACCTTC
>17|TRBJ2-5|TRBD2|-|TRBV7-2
CASSLVQLAGGQETQYF
TGTGCCAGCAGCTTAGTTCAACTAGCGGGGGGCCAAGAGACCCAGTACTTC
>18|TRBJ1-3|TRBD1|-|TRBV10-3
CAISAGTGGSSLGNTIYF
TGTGCCATCAGTGCGGGGACAGGGGGTAGTTCTCTTGGAAACACCATATATTTT
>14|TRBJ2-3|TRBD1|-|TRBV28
CASSSGQGTDTQYF
TGTGCCAGCAGTTCGGGACAGGGCACAGATACGCAGTATTTT
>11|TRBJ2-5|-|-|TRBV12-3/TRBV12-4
CASSFRETQYF
TGTGCCAGCAGTTTTAGGGAGACCCAGTACTTC
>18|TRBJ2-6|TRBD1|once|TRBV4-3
CASSQVRAGGSGANVLTF
TGCGCCAGCAGCCAAGTACGGGCAGGGGGCTCTGGGGCCAACGTCCTGACTTTC